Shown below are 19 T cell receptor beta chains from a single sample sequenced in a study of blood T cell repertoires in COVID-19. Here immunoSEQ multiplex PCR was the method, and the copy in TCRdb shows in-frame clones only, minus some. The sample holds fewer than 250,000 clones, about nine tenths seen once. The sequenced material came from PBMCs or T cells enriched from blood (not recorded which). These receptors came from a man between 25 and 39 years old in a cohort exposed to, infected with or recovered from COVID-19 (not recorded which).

CDR3 sequence: CASSSPRTDSNEQFF. Here the CDR3 DNA reads TGTGCCAGCAGTTCCCCCCGGACAGATAGCAATGAGCAGTTCTTC. V and J are TRBV27 and TRBJ2-1, with TRBD1 as a possible D gene (6 bases). Trimming pared 4 bases from V and 6 bases from J, leaving 16 bases between. Germline assignment: CDR1 MNHEY and CDR2 SMNVEV (reference sequence). This CDR3 has 15 residues.

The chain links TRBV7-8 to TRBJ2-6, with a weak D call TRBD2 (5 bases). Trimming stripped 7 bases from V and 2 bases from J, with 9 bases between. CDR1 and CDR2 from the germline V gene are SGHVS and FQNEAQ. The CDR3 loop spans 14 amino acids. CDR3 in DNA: TGTGCCAGCACCGCCGGGGCTGGGGCCAACGTCCTGACTTTC. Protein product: CASTAGAGANVLTF.

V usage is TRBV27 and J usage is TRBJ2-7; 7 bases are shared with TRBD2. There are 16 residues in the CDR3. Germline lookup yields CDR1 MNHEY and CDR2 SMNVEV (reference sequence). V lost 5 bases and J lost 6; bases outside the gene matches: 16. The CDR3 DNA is TGTGCCAGCAGTCCCACCGGCGGGAGATTCCTCTCCGAGCAGTACTTC. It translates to CASSPTGGRFLSEQYF.

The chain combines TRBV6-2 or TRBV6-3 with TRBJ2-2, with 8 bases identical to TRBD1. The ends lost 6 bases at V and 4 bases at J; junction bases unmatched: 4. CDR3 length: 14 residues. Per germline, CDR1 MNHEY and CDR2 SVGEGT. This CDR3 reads CASSRGQGTGELFF. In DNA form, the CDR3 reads TGTGCCAGCAGCCGAGGACAGGGCACCGGGGAGCTGTTTTTT.

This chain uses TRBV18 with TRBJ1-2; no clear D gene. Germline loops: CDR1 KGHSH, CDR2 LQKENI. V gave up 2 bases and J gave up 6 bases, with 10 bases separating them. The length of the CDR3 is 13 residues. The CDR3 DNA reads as TGTGCCAGCTCACCATCGGCGGGGAATGGCTACACCTTC. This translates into CASSPSAGNGYTF.

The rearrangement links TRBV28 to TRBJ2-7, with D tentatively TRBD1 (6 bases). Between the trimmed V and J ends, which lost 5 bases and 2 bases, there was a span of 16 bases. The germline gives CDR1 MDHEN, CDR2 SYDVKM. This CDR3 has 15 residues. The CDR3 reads CASSPPPDRAYEQYF. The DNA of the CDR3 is TGTGCCAGCAGTCCCCCCCCGGACAGAGCCTACGAGCAGTACTTC.

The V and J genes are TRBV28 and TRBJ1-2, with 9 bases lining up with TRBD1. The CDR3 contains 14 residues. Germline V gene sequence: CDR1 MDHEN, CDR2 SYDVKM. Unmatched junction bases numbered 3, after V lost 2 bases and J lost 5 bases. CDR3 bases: TGTGCCAGCAGTTTAGTGACAGGGGGATATGGCTACACCTTC. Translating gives CASSLVTGGYGYTF.

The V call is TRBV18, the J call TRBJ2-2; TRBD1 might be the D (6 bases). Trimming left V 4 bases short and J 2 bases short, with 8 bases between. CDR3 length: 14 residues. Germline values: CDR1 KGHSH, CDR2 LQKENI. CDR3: CASSLGHNTGELFF. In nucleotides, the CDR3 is TGTGCCAGCTCACTGGGACACAACACCGGGGAGCTGTTTTTT.

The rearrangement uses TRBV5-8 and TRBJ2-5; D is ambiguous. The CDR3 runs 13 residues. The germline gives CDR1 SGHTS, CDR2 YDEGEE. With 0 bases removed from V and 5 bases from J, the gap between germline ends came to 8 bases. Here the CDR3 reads CASSLVRWETQYF. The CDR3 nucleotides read TGTGCCAGCAGCTTGGTTCGGTGGGAGACCCAGTACTTC.

This CDR3 is CASSKGASGSNSPLHF. The CDR3 DNA reads TGTGCCAGCAGCAAAGGGGCGAGTGGGAGTAATTCACCCCTCCACTTT. V and J are TRBV21-1 and TRBJ1-6. TRBV21-1 is a recognized pseudogene. The CDR3 length is 16 residues.

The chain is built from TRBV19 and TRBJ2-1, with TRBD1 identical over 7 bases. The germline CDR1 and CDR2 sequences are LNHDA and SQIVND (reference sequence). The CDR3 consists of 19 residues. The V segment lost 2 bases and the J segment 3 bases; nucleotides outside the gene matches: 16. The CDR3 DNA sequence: TGTGCCAGTAGTATAAATAGATTCTCAACAGGGGTCGGCTACAATGAGCAGTTCTTC. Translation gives CASSINRFSTGVGYNEQFF.

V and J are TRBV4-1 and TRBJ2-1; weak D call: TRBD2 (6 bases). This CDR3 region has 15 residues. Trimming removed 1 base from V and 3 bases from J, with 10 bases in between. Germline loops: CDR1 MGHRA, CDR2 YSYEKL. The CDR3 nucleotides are TGCGCCAGCAGCCAAGCGGGGGTTAGCTACAATGAGCAGTTCTTC. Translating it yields CASSQAGVSYNEQFF.

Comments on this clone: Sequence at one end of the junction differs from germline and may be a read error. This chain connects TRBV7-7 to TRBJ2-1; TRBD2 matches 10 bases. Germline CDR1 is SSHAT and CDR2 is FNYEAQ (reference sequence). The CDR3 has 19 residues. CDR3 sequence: CASSLPTGVAGGQHPEQFF. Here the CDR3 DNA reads TGTGCTAGCAGCTTACCCACCGGGGTAGCGGGAGGCCAACATCCGGAGCAGTTCTTC. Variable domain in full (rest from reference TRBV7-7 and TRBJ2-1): GAGVSQSPRYKVTKRGQDVTLRCDPISSHATLYWYQQALGQGPEFLTYFNYEAQPDKSGLPSDRFSAERPEGSISTLTIQRTEQRDSAMYRCASSLPTGVAGGQHPEQFFGPGTRLTVL.

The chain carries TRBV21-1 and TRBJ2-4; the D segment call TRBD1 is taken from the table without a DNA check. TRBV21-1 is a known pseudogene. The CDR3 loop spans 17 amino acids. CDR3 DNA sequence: TGTGCCAGCAAGACCCCCTTGGAACAGGGACCCAAAAACATTCAGTACTTC. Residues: CASKTPLEQGPKNIQYF.

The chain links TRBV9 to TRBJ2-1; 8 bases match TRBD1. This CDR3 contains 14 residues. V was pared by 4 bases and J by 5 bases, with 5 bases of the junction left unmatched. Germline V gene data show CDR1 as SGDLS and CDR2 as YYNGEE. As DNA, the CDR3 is TGTGCCAGCAGCTTAGACAGGGGTCACAATGAGCAGTTCTTC. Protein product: CASSLDRGHNEQFF.

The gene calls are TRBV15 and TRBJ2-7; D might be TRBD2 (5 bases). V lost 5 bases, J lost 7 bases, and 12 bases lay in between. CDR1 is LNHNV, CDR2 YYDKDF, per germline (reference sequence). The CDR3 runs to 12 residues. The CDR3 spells CATSPTREEQYF. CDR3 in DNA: TGTGCCACCAGCCCTACTAGGGAGGAGCAGTACTTC. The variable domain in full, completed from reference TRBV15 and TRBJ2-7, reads DAMVIQNPRYQVTQFGKPVTLSCSQTLNHNVMYWYQQKSSQAPKLLFHYYDKDFNNEADTPDNFQSRRPNTSFCFLDIRSPGLGDTAMYLCATSPTREEQYFGPGTRLTVT.

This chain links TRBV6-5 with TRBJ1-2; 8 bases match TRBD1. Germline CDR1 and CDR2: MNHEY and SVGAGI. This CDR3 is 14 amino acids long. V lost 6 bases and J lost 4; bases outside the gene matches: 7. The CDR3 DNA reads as TGTGCCAGCAGCAACACCGACAGGGGCTATGGCTACACCTTC. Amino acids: CASSNTDRGYGYTF.

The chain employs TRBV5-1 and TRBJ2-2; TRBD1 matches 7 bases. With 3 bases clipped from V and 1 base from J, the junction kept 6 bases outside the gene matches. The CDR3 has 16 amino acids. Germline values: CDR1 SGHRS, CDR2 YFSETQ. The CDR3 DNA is TGCGCCAGCAGCTCCGGGACAGCACAGAACACCGGGGAGCTGTTTTTT. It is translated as CASSSGTAQNTGELFF.

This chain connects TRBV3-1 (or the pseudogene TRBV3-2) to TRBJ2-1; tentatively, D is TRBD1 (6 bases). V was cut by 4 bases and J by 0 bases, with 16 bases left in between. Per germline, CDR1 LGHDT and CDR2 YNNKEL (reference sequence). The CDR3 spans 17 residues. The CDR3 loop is CASSLGAGGGSYNEQFF. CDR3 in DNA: TGTGCCAGCAGCCTGGGGGCGGGCGGCGGCTCCTACAATGAGCAGTTCTTC.